The source of this T cell receptor (beta chain) is a study of CD8+ T cells in alopecia areata (dated by TCRdb to the late 2010s). About the investigation overall: The study used high-throughput TCRbeta sequencing to examine T cell clonal expansion in alopecia areata, in both the C3H/HeJ mouse model and human patients. TCRbeta CDR3 regions were amplified by immunoSEQ multiplex PCR using 35 Vbeta forward and 13 Jbeta reverse primers. The RNA source kit depended on sample type: the PAXgene miRNA kit for fixed scalp, the miRNeasy kit for PBMCs, and the RNeasy kit for mouse skin. Scalp tissue and sorted CD4+ and CD8+ peripheral blood T cells from patchy and totalis/universalis alopecia areata patients and from healthy controls were covered by human TCRbeta sequencing. Scalp clonality was compared among normal scalp (n=4), patchy alopecia areata scalp (n=8), and alopecia totalis/universalis scalp (n=8).

From alopecia areata patients, peripheral blood was collected along with lesional scalp punch biopsies. After PBMCs were isolated by density centrifugation and stained for CD3, CD4 and CD8, a FACSAria was used to sort CD4+ and CD8+ T cells. The untreated alopecia areata patients were recruited through a multicenter biomarker study. In a handful of patients from the biomarker study, the blood CD8+ T cells went through an additional sort into NKG2D-low and NKG2D-high fractions. Libraries came from the immunoSEQ multiplex PCR assay. RNA was extracted from all samples and reverse transcribed into cDNA, which served as template for TCR sequencing. First-strand cDNA was synthesized with SuperScript III using a 2:1 mix of oligo-dT and random hexamers. A synthetic immune receptor repertoire was used to gauge amplification bias, and whatever bias remained was removed computationally. As for the authors' bioinformatics: Raw reads were preprocessed to remove errors, and CDR3 was defined by IMGT conventions from the conserved cysteine to phenylalanine. Clonality was computed as 1 minus the Shannon entropy, with the entropy normalized by log2 of the number of productive unique TCRs. Scalp TCRbeta sequences were cross-referenced with sorted blood CD4 and CD8 repertoires so that the CD4 or CD8 identity of scalp clones could be inferred. TCRdb stores this immuneACCESS table with in-frame sequences only. Part of the clones is absent; in the studies checked, under half of the shortfall reflects unresolved V genes, and no reason is known for the rest. For V, J and clone size, that table is used; D and trimming come from the DNA. This sample gives approximately 82,000 clones in total; roughly 51% of them show up just once. 5.5% to 6% of the sample comes from the top ten.

The germline V gene (reference sequence) provides CDR1 MNHEY and CDR2 SMNVEV. Reading from cysteine to phenylalanine, the CDR3 counts 14 amino acids. Only the CDR3 region is kept as DNA, spanning 42 bases read in frame from base 1. The V and J ends are trimmed by 3 bases and 3 bases, leaving 9 bases between them. In the case of this clone: The antigen this receptor binds is unknown. The input lacks base qualities; no much larger clone sits a single base away.

The full study reports these points: Scalp TCR repertoire analysis is complicated because resident alphabeta T cells in normal human skin are also sequenced, whereas mouse skin is dominated by gammadelta T cells. Compared with normal scalp, lesional scalp, particularly in alopecia totalis/universalis, had higher clonality and more expanded CD8+ clones, which suggests antigenic drive. Shared TCR sequences between patients were less evident than in mice, which may be partly attributable to HLA diversity in the patient population.

Sequencing was done on a sample of NKG2D-high CD8+ T cells sorted from blood. The cell subset or site label corresponds to: sorted CD8+ NKG2D-high blood T cells. This TCR derives from a human donor with alopecia areata. The chain couples TRBV27 to TRBJ2-4; the D gene is possibly TRBD2, with 7 bases matching. CDR3 protein: CASSLRGGKNIQYF. The nucleotides are TGTGCCAGCAGTTTGAGGGGGGGCAAAAACATTCAGTACTTC.